The rows below give T cell receptor beta chains drawn from one sample of a study of OX40 agonist ivuxolimab in advanced cancers. Sequencing used immunoSEQ multiplex PCR; TCRdb keeps in-frame clones, though not all of them. The sample lists 55,000 to 70,000 clones, less than 90% occurring once. The sample here was CD4+ or CD8+ T cells sorted from blood, taken in a trial of the OX40 agonist ivuxolimab. These receptor sequences come from an adult with an advanced solid tumor such as melanoma, head and neck, liver or kidney cancer. The CDR3 runs from the conserved cysteine through the conserved F or W. The D gene is left open where the match is weak. Clone size, where shown, is once, few, many, or a class for clones that have expanded.

TRBV6-4,NA,NA,TRBJ2-3,CASSDSIGTDTQYF,TGTGCCAGCAGTGACTCGATCGGGACAGATACGCAGTATTTT
TRBV6-6,NA,NA,TRBJ2-2,CASSYRDGTGELFF,TGTGCCAGCAGTTACAGGGACGGCACCGGGGAGCTGTTTTTT
TRBV6-6,once,NA,TRBJ1-5,CASQTGNQPQHF,TGTGCCAGCCAAACAGGGAATCAGCCCCAGCATTTT
TRBV2,NA,NA,TRBJ2-7,CASSVAEGPYEQYF,TGTGCCAGCAGTGTAGCGGAGGGGCCCTACGAGCAGTACTTC
TRBV6-1,few,NA,TRBJ2-5,CASNRGSEETQYF,TGTGCCAGCAATAGAGGCAGCGAAGAGACCCAGTACTTC
TRBV2,NA,NA,TRBJ2-7,CASSDVRLEEQYF,TGTGCCAGCAGTGACGTGCGGTTGGAGGAGCAGTACTTC
TRBV6-1,NA,NA,TRBJ1-2,CASRTGNGYTF,TGTGCCAGCAGGACAGGCAATGGCTACACCTTC
TRBV6-5,NA,NA,TRBJ1-1,CASSYQGQAFF,TGTGCCAGCAGTTATCAGGGACAAGCTTTCTTT
TRBV7-8,NA,NA,TRBJ2-3,CASSQTGQSTDTQYF,TGTGCCAGCAGCCAAACGGGACAAAGCACAGATACGCAGTATTTT
TRBV10-1,NA,NA,TRBJ2-2,CATSEGPASGELFF,TGCGCCACCTCCGAGGGCCCCGCGTCCGGGGAGCTGTTTTTT
TRBV6-1,once,NA,TRBJ2-5,CAGRDSPYQETQYF,TGTGCCGGACGGGACTCTCCGTACCAAGAGACCCAGTACTTC
TRBV28,NA,NA,TRBJ1-5,CASSLKNTQRRQPQHF,TGTGCCAGCAGTTTAAAGAATACACAGCGGAGACAGCCCCAGCATTTT
TRBV6-5,NA,TRBD2,TRBJ2-7,CASSYTSGGLYEQYF,TGTGCCAGCAGTTATACTAGCGGGGGGCTTTACGAGCAGTACTTC
TRBV19,NA,TRBD1,TRBJ2-5,CASSTGTGQETQYF,TGTGCCAGTAGTACCGGGACAGGCCAAGAGACCCAGTACTTC
TRBV5-1,once,TRBD1,TRBJ2-5,CASSRGQGQETQYF,TGCGCCAGCAGTCGAGGACAGGGGCAAGAGACCCAGTACTTC
TRBV18,NA,TRBD1,TRBJ1-6,CASSAGTDNSPLHF,TGTGCCAGCTCGGCCGGGACAGATAATTCACCCCTCCACTTT
TRBV2,NA,TRBD1,TRBJ2-1,CASSEDRVRYNEQFF,TGTGCCAGCAGTGAGGACAGGGTGAGATACAATGAGCAGTTCTTC
TRBV7-6,NA,NA,TRBJ2-3,CASSLEGGLHTDTQYF,TGTGCCAGCAGCTTAGAGGGCGGCTTACACACAGATACGCAGTATTTT
TRBV27,NA,NA,TRBJ2-1,CASSFGGASNEQFF,TGTGCCAGCAGTTTTGGGGGGGCTTCCAATGAGCAGTTCTTC
TRBV28,NA,NA,TRBJ2-5,CASREGGETQYF,TGTGCCAGCAGGGAGGGGGGAGAGACCCAGTACTTC
TRBV29-1,NA,TRBD2,TRBJ2-1,CSVELAGAYNEQFF,TGCAGCGTTGAATTAGCGGGAGCCTACAATGAGCAGTTCTTC
TRBV2,few,NA,TRBJ1-2,CASSVHRNYGYTF,TGTGCCAGCAGTGTACACCGAAACTATGGCTACACCTTC
TRBV13,NA,TRBD2,TRBJ2-3,CASSLGLAGDTQYF,TGTGCCAGCAGCTTAGGACTAGCGGGAGATACGCAGTATTTT
TRBV5-4,NA,TRBD1,TRBJ1-2,CASSSALNRGGVYGYTF,TGTGCCAGCAGCTCCGCCCTCAACAGGGGGGGGGTCTATGGCTACACCTTC
TRBV7-9,NA,TRBD1,TRBJ2-7,CASSDRGLTGGYEQYF,TGTGCCAGCAGCGACCGGGGTCTGACAGGGGGCTACGAGCAGTACTTC
TRBV2,NA,NA,TRBJ2-3,CASSGDFLITDTQYF,TGTGCCAGCAGTGGGGACTTTCTCATCACAGATACGCAGTATTTT
TRBV28,NA,NA,TRBJ1-4,CASSLSTASNEKLFF,TGTGCCAGCAGTTTAAGCACTGCCTCTAATGAAAAACTGTTTTTT
TRBV6-5,few,NA,TRBJ1-5,CASSYSSQQPQHF,TGTGCCAGCAGTTACTCGAGTCAACAGCCCCAGCATTTT
TRBV19,NA,NA,TRBJ1-5,CASSTGTHNQPQHF,TGTGCCAGTAGTACCGGGACACACAATCAGCCCCAGCATTTT
TRBV20-1,NA,NA,TRBJ1-4,CSARQVEKLFF,TGCAGTGCTAGACAGGTTGAAAAACTGTTTTTT
TRBV2,NA,NA,TRBJ2-7,CASSLRQTRTEQYF,TGTGCCAGCTCCCTCCGGCAGACACGGACCGAGCAGTACTTC
TRBV30,NA,NA,TRBJ2-3,CAWCPAQTQYF,TGTGCCTGGTGCCCGGCGCAAACGCAGTATTTT
TRBV28,once,NA,TRBJ1-1,CASSLRMTGNTEAFF,TGTGCCAGCAGTTTACGCATGACAGGGAACACTGAAGCTTTCTTT
TRBV2,NA,TRBD1,TRBJ1-5,CASIGQGKQPQHF,TGTGCCAGCATAGGACAGGGAAAACAGCCCCAGCATTTT
TRBV4-1,few,NA,TRBJ2-7,CASSSGLTSYEQYF,TGCGCCAGCAGCTCCGGCCTCACCTCCTACGAGCAGTACTTC
TRBV7-3,NA,TRBD2,TRBJ2-1,CASSPQTSGTLSEQFF,TGTGCCAGCAGCCCGCAGACTAGCGGGACTTTAAGTGAGCAGTTCTTC
TRBV7-6,NA,TRBD1,TRBJ2-7,CASSFRQGEQYF,TGTGCCAGCAGCTTCAGACAGGGCGAGCAGTACTTC
TRBV11-2,few,NA,TRBJ2-7,CASSLNRDGGYEQYF,TGTGCCAGCAGCTTAAACCGGGACGGAGGCTACGAGCAGTACTTC
TRBV7-9,NA,NA,TRBJ1-3,CASSSFRGPAGNTIYF,TGTGCCAGCAGCTCGTTCCGAGGGCCAGCTGGAAACACCATATATTTT
TRBV2,NA,NA,TRBJ2-7,CATEEQSRREQYF,TGTGCCACCGAGGAACAGTCCCGGCGGGAGCAGTACTTC
TRBV27,NA,TRBD1,TRBJ1-5,CASSSTGTGANQPQHF,TGTGCCAGCAGTTCCACCGGGACAGGGGCCAATCAGCCCCAGCATTTT